This T cell receptor (beta chain) derives from a study of cytomegalovirus exposure and HLA in healthy donors. Points from the study as a whole: TCR clusters originating in the first cohort tended to co-occur in the 120 validation repertoires, according to a later analysis. Cytomegalovirus-associated status was assigned to about 180 TCR beta chains.

Germline V CDR1 and CDR2: MDHEN, SYDVKM. The CDR3 covers 15 residues. V lost 7 bases to trimming and J lost 8 bases; unmatched junction nucleotides: 12. Notes on this clone: Its cognate antigen is unknown.

Libraries were prepared by immunoSEQ multiplex PCR; TCRdb keeps only in-frame clonotypes and omits some of them. The sample contains under 200,000 clones, just under 90% of which appear only once. Input material: PBMCs. This receptor was identified in a young man in good health and CMV-seropositive. The genes are TRBV28 and TRBJ2-1; 9 nucleotides align to TRBD1. In DNA, the CDR3 is TGTGCCAGCAAACCCCTGACAGGGGGATCCTATGAGCAGTTCTTC. Translated: CASKPLTGGSYEQFF.